These 31 T cell receptor beta chains originate from one sample sequenced in a study of vaccination and CD4 T cells after COVID-19 (dated by TCRdb to 2021 to 2024). Library creation used PCR. TCRdb names Illumina iSeq 100 as the instrument used. DNA from cultured CD4+ T cells underwent TCR sequencing with the Oncomine TCR Beta short-read assay at the Johns Hopkins FTIC core. The raw public reads went through TCRdb reprocessing: fastp at Q25, MiXCR clone calling, in-frame beta chains kept. Records with the same CDR3 protein are collapsed into one entry carrying the most frequent genes and DNA. This sample comprises over 10,000 distinct CDR3 sequences, around half of them detected only once. The ten biggest clones cover 30% to 35% of the sample. No antigen has been identified for these receptors. The treatment or condition label here, explained by the study, means: roughly 10-day PBMC culture with coronavirus spike peptide pools or control peptides (ViraFEST assay).

The sequencing sample was made of CD4+ T cells from blood, cultured in vitro. These receptors originate from a human donor who had recovered from COVID-19.

The CDR3: CASSEGRGGVGYTF. As DNA, the CDR3 is TGTGCCAGCAGTGAGGGAAGGGGCGGCGTTGGCTACACCTTC. The chain links TRBV6-1 to TRBJ1-2, with a weak D call TRBD1 (5 bases). With 3 bases removed from V and 7 bases from J, the gap between germline ends came to 15 bases. The CDR3 extends over 14 amino acids. Germline assignment: CDR1 MNHNS and CDR2 SASEGT.

This clonotype was observed a handful of times. V and J are TRBV6-1 and TRBJ2-5, with D perhaps TRBD1 (6 bases). V lost 7 bases and J lost 1, with 19 bases in between. Germline CDR1 reads MNHNS; CDR2 reads SASEGT. This CDR3 spans 16 amino acids. In nucleotides, the CDR3 is TGTGCCAGCATCTCAGGGGCAGGGAACTCCCAAGAGACCCAGTACTTC. Its protein is CASISGAGNSQETQYF.

CDR3 region: CASRGQGAKGGYTF. CDR3 DNA: TGTGCCAGCAGAGGACAGGGGGCGAAGGGGGGCTACACCTTC. V gene TRBV21-1 combines with J gene TRBJ1-2; the D call TRBD1 from the table was never checked on the DNA. TRBV21-1 corresponds to a pseudogene. This CDR3 is 14 amino acids long.

The rearrangement links TRBV29-1 to TRBJ2-5; maybe TRBD1 (6 bases). V lost 6 bases and J lost 2, with 19 bases in between. Looked up from germline, CDR1 is SQVTM and CDR2 is ANQGSEA. The CDR3 spans 15 residues. CDR3 DNA: TGCAGCGTCCTCCCGTGGGGGACATCTCAAGAGACCCAGTACTTC. As protein: CSVLPWGTSQETQYF.

This clonotype was counted a few times. The chain employs TRBV7-2 and TRBJ2-3, with 8 bases aligning to TRBD1. Trimming at V came to 5 bases and at J to 3 bases, leaving 7 bases not matched to a gene. This CDR3 region has 15 residues. The germline CDR1 and CDR2 sequences are SGHTA and FQGNSA. CDR3 sequence: CASSDGQGRTDTQYF. The DNA of the CDR3 is TGTGCCAGCAGCGACGGACAGGGACGAACAGATACGCAGTATTTT.

The chain couples TRBV20-1 to TRBJ1-2; D remains unclear. With 3 bases removed from V and 4 bases from J, the gap between germline ends came to 6 bases. This CDR3 is built from 11 residues. Germline CDR1 reads DFQATT; CDR2 reads SNEGSKA (reference sequence). CDR3 amino acids: CSARASYGYTF. In nucleotides, the CDR3 is TGCAGTGCTAGGGCGAGCTATGGCTACACCTTC.

This chain joins TRBV19 and TRBJ2-7; D call uncertain. This CDR3 spans 16 amino acids. CDR1 and CDR2 from the germline V gene are LNHDA and SQIVND (reference sequence). V lost 3 bases and J 9 bases, leaving 24 bases between the germline ends. CDR3 residues: CASSIYPQVGLPGQYF. DNA of the CDR3: TGTGCCAGTAGTATTTACCCCCAGGTCGGGCTCCCAGGGCAGTACTTC.

V gene TRBV19 combines with J gene TRBJ1-1, with D perhaps matching TRBD1 (5 bases). Per the germline V gene, CDR1 is LNHDA and CDR2 is SQIVND (reference sequence). This CDR3 is 15 amino acids long. V lost 4 bases to trimming and J lost 0 bases, with 12 bases between them. This CDR3 is CASSKPQAMNTEAFF. The CDR3 DNA follows: TGTGCCAGTAGTAAACCACAGGCTATGAACACTGAAGCTTTCTTT.

The chain carries TRBV3-1 and TRBJ2-3; tentatively, D is TRBD1 (6 bases). The CDR3 covers 15 residues. The V gene lost 4 bases and the J gene lost 1 base, with 12 bases spanning the gap. Per germline, CDR1 LGHDT and CDR2 YNNKEL (reference sequence). The CDR3 is CASSPGHLGTDTQYF. CDR3 in DNA: TGTGCCAGCAGCCCGGGACATCTAGGCACAGATACGCAGTATTTT.

This clonotype was found once. The chain carries TRBV2 and TRBJ1-1; no clear D gene. The CDR3 loop spans 15 amino acids. Trimming took 3 bases from V and 1 from J, leaving 12 bases between them. Germline lookup yields CDR1 SNHLY and CDR2 FYNNEI. The CDR3 DNA follows: TGTGCCAGCAGTGAGGGCGCGATGAGGAACACTGAAGCTTTCTTT. Translation gives CASSEGAMRNTEAFF.

The chain combines TRBV5-6 with TRBJ1-2, with 8 positions matching TRBD1. The CDR3 is 12 amino acids. J lost 2 bases, V lost 7 bases, and 1 base had no gene match. Germline CDR1 is SGHDT and CDR2 is YYEEEE. The CDR3 nucleotides read TGTGCCAGCGGACAGGGAAACTATGGCTACACCTTC. As protein: CASGQGNYGYTF. Supplemented by reference TRBV5-6 and TRBJ1-2, the full variable domain reads DAGVTQSPTHLIKTRGQQVTLRCSPKSGHDTVSWYQQALGQGPQFIFQYYEEEERQRGNFPDRFSGHQFPNYSSELNVNALLLGDSALYLCASGQGNYGYTFGSGTRLTVV.

The rearrangement joins TRBV30 to TRBJ2-3; the match to TRBD1 covers 7 bases. Looked up from germline, CDR1 is GTSNPN and CDR2 is SVGIG (reference sequence). V trimming: 3 bases; J trimming: 2 bases; junction bases outside the gene matches: 5. CDR3 length equals 14 residues. The DNA of the CDR3 is TGTGCCTGGAGCCGGGGACAGTACACAGATACGCAGTATTTT. This sequence encodes CAWSRGQYTDTQYF.

The V call is TRBV19, the J call TRBJ1-2, with 8 bases that match TRBD1. The germline gives CDR1 LNHDA, CDR2 SQIVND (reference sequence). With V trimmed by 5 bases and J by 2 bases, 4 bases remained unmatched. The CDR3 has 14 amino acids. This CDR3 reads CASSSGQGNYGYTF. As DNA, the CDR3 is TGTGCCAGTAGTTCCGGACAGGGAAACTATGGCTACACCTTC.

This clonotype has only a few counts. V is TRBV27 and J is TRBJ2-2; 8 bases agree with TRBD2. This CDR3 has 15 residues. Unmatched junction bases numbered 8, after V lost 6 bases and J lost 5 bases. Germline V CDR1 and CDR2: MNHEY, SMNVEV (reference sequence). CDR3 nucleotide sequence: TGTGCCAGCAGCCCGGGACTAGTTTGGACCGGGGAGCTGTTTTTT. It codes for CASSPGLVWTGELFF.

V is TRBV28 and J is TRBJ1-2, with D tentatively TRBD1 (6 bases). The CDR3 loop spans 14 amino acids. With 5 bases removed from V and 6 bases from J, the gap between germline ends came to 16 bases. From germline, CDR1 is MDHEN and CDR2 SYDVKM. For the CDR3, the DNA is TGTGCCAGCAGTACGTATCCCACAGGGAATGGCTACACCTTC. Its translation: CASSTYPTGNGYTF.

The chain combines TRBV15 with TRBJ2-6; no clear D gene. V was shortened by 5 bases and J by 0 bases, with 8 bases between the two germline ends. This CDR3 region has 15 residues. CDR1 is LNHNV and CDR2 is YYDKDF in the germline V gene (reference sequence). The CDR3 protein is CATSDEHSGANVLTF. The CDR3 nucleotides are TGTGCCACCAGCGACGAACACTCTGGGGCCAACGTCCTGACTTTC. The complete variable domain, with remaining parts taken from reference TRBV15 and TRBJ2-6, reads DAMVIQNPRYQVTQFGKPVTLSCSQTLNHNVMYWYQQKSSQAPKLLFHYYDKDFNNEADTPDNFQSRRPNTSFCFLDIRSPGLGDTAMYLCATSDEHSGANVLTFGAGSRLTVL.

This chain links TRBV27 with TRBJ2-3; D remains ambiguous. The CDR3 is 15 amino acids. Germline CDR1 MNHEY, CDR2 SMNVEV (reference sequence). The V and J ends lost 5 bases and 2 bases respectively, with 14 bases between them. DNA of the CDR3: TGTGCCAGCAGTGTGATGCTACCCTTCACAGATACGCAGTATTTT. It specifies CASSVMLPFTDTQYF.

The chain uses TRBV20-1 and TRBJ1-3, with D perhaps TRBD1 (5 bases). Germline values: CDR1 DFQATT, CDR2 SNEGSKA (reference sequence). There are 14 residues in the CDR3. Trimming removed 0 bases at V and 6 bases at J, with 12 bases between. The CDR3 spells CSARDPRDPNTIYF. CDR3 nucleotides: TGCAGTGCTAGAGATCCGCGGGACCCAAACACCATATATTTT.

This clonotype was seen a few times. CDR3 nucleotide sequence: TGTGCCAGTAGTACCCGGGACAGCTTGAGGAGGGAAGCTTTCTTT. The encoded protein is CASSTRDSLRREAFF. The chain has TRBV19 and TRBJ1-1, with TRBD1 matching 7 bases. The CDR3 loop spans 15 amino acids. Trimming removed 4 bases from V and 8 bases from J; junction bases left unmatched: 13. Germline V gives CDR1 LNHDA, CDR2 SQIVND (reference sequence).

J is TRBJ2-5 and V is TRBV20-1, with a tentative D call TRBD2 (5 bases). The V end lost 3 bases, the J end lost 1 base, and 9 bases lay between the germline ends. CDR1 and CDR2 from the germline V gene are DFQATT and SNEGSKA (reference sequence). There are 13 residues in the CDR3. The CDR3 loop is CSARDSPQETQYF. CDR3 nucleotide sequence: TGCAGTGCTAGGGACTCCCCCCAAGAGACCCAGTACTTC.

The chain links TRBV9 to TRBJ1-1, with D unclear. Germline V gene lookup returns CDR1 SGDLS and CDR2 YYNGEE. The CDR3 spans 13 residues. The V end was cut by 1 base, the J end by 2 bases, with 6 bases between. CDR3 in amino acids: CASSVRANTEAFF. Here the CDR3 DNA reads TGTGCCAGCAGCGTACGGGCAAACACTGAAGCTTTCTTT.

The CDR3 DNA reads as TGTGCCAGCACTCGGCTAGCGGGGGGCCCCGGGGAGCTGTTTTTT. Protein product: CASTRLAGGPGELFF. This sequence joins TRBV6-1 and TRBJ2-2; 11 bases are a match to TRBD2. V trimming: 7 bases; J trimming: 6 bases; junction bases outside the gene matches: 7. CDR3 length: 15 amino acids. The germline V gene has CDR1 MNHNS and CDR2 SASEGT.

The chain employs TRBV19 and TRBJ1-2, with unresolved D. Germline V gene lookup returns CDR1 LNHDA and CDR2 SQIVND (reference sequence). This CDR3 comprises 12 residues. The V and J ends lost 5 bases and 1 base respectively, with 5 bases between them. The CDR3 loop is CASSFFNYGYTF. DNA of the CDR3: TGTGCCAGTAGTTTCTTTAACTATGGCTACACCTTC.

The sample holds a few counts of this clonotype. The genes are TRBV7-9 and TRBJ1-1, with D possibly TRBD1 on 6 matching bases. CDR1 and CDR2 (germline): SEHNR, FQNEAQ (reference sequence). V lost 7 bases and J 3 bases, leaving 27 bases between the germline ends. The length of the CDR3 is 18 residues. The CDR3 here is CASTEGGRVGVGDTEAFF. CDR3 sequence (DNA): TGTGCCAGCACCGAGGGGGGCAGGGTTGGAGTTGGGGACACTGAAGCTTTCTTT.

The chain recombines TRBV7-8 with TRBJ2-7; D not resolved. Germline V gene data show CDR1 as SGHVS and CDR2 as FQNEAQ. The germline V and J ends were trimmed by 5 bases and 2 bases, with 4 bases remaining between them. The CDR3 length is 11 residues. The CDR3 spells CASSPTYEQYF. The CDR3 nucleotides are TGTGCCAGCAGCCCCACCTACGAGCAGTACTTC.

The chain uses TRBV7-6 and TRBJ1-6; 8 nucleotides match TRBD1. V was clipped by 4 bases and J by 6 bases; unmatched bases: 8. The CDR3 sequence is 16 residues long. Germline V gene lookup returns CDR1 SGHVS and CDR2 FNYEAQ. This CDR3 reads CASSSGQGRFNSPLHF. The CDR3 nucleotides read TGTGCCAGCAGCTCCGGACAGGGAAGATTTAATTCACCCCTCCACTTT.

This clonotype was seen more than once but under ten times. The rearrangement links TRBV7-9 to TRBJ1-2; unclear D gene. The V end lost 5 bases, the J end lost 4 bases, and 17 bases lay between the germline ends. The germline gives CDR1 SEHNR, CDR2 FQNEAQ (reference sequence). The CDR3 has 15 amino acids. CDR3: CASSAGVGSLYGYTF. The DNA of the CDR3 is TGTGCCAGCAGCGCCGGGGTTGGGTCCCTCTATGGCTACACCTTC.

The genes are TRBV7-9 and TRBJ2-1; 9 bases line up with TRBD1. V trimming: 1 base; J trimming: 5 bases; junction bases outside the gene matches: 12. The CDR3 contains 18 residues. Germline lookup yields CDR1 SEHNR and CDR2 FQNEAQ (reference sequence). The CDR3 here is CASSLGWLAGQGHNEQFF. The CDR3 DNA sequence: TGTGCCAGCAGCTTAGGTTGGCTTGCGGGACAGGGCCACAATGAGCAGTTCTTC. Complete variable domain (other parts from reference TRBV7-9 and TRBJ2-1): DTGVSQNPRHKITKRGQNVTFRCDPISEHNRLYWYRQTLGQGPEFLTYFQNEAQLEKSRLLSDRFSAERPKGSFSTLEIQRTEQGDSAMYLCASSLGWLAGQGHNEQFFGPGTRLTVL.

This chain joins TRBV6-1 and TRBJ1-2, with D unresolved. The V and J ends lost 6 bases and 2 bases respectively, with 10 bases between them. The CDR3 totals 13 residues. The V gene's germline CDR1 is MNHNS and CDR2 SASEGT. CDR3: CASRAGRNYGYTF. Here the CDR3 DNA reads TGTGCCAGCAGGGCCGGGAGGAACTATGGCTACACCTTC.

This chain joins TRBV5-1 and TRBJ2-7; 9 bases agree with TRBD1. After removal of 4 bases from V and 6 bases from J, the junction contained 14 bases not matched to a gene. CDR3 length: 16 residues. Germline V CDR1 and CDR2: SGHRS, YFSETQ. In DNA, the CDR3 is TGCGCCAGCAGCCCAGGAGGCGGACAGGGGTTACGCGAGCAGTACTTC. It encodes CASSPGGGQGLREQYF. Full variable domain (missing parts from reference TRBV5-1 and TRBJ2-7): KAGVTQTPRYLIKTRGQQVTLSCSPISGHRSVSWYQQTPGQGLQFLFEYFSETQRNKGNFPGRFSGRQFSNSRSEMNVSTLELGDSALYLCASSPGGGQGLREQYFGPGTRLTVT.

The rearrangement links TRBV28 to TRBJ1-6, with 12 positions matching TRBD1. The junction had 4 bases not matched to a gene; V was cut back by 3 bases and J by 7 bases. CDR1 and CDR2 from the germline V gene are MDHEN and SYDVKM. The CDR3 totals 16 residues. The CDR3 DNA reads as TGTGCCAGCAGTTTCCAGGGACAGGGGGCGAATTCACCCCTCCACTTT. It is translated as CASSFQGQGANSPLHF.